These 25 T cell receptor beta chains were all obtained from the same sample, sequenced in a study of blood T cell repertoires in COVID-19. Repertoires were generated with immunoSEQ multiplex PCR, while TCRdb's copy carries only in-frame clones and drops some. This repertoire shows about 440,000 clones, 70% to 90% found once; its top ten account for roughly 1.8%. Material: PBMCs or T cells enriched from blood (not recorded which). These receptors came from a young woman with acute COVID-19.

The chain couples TRBV11-2 to TRBJ2-7; D perhaps matches TRBD1 (5 bases). Between the trimmed V and J ends, which lost 4 bases and 2 bases, there was a span of 18 bases. The CDR3 spans 16 residues. Per germline, CDR1 SGHAT and CDR2 FQNNGV. In nucleotides, the CDR3 is TGTGCCAGCAGCTACGGGCCGGACATATCAACCTACGAGCAGTACTTC. Translating it yields CASSYGPDISTYEQYF.

CDR3 region: CASAPGLALYEQYF. CDR3 in DNA: TGTGCCAGCGCACCGGGACTAGCGTTGTACGAGCAGTACTTC. V usage is TRBV27 and J usage is TRBJ2-7; 10 nucleotides match TRBD2. The CDR3 length is 14 residues. V lost 8 bases and J lost 4; bases outside the gene matches: 8. CDR1 MNHEY and CDR2 SMNVEV come from the germline V gene (reference sequence).

V is TRBV11-2 and J is TRBJ2-7, with D maybe TRBD1 (5 bases). Germline CDR1 SGHAT, CDR2 FQNNGV. This CDR3 is built from 15 residues. Trimming removed 1 base from V and 4 bases from J, with 14 bases in between. The CDR3 sequence: CASSLVVRGSYEQYF. The CDR3 nucleotides are TGTGCCAGCAGCTTAGTAGTTAGGGGTTCGTACGAGCAGTACTTC.

The V gene is TRBV4-3, the J gene TRBJ2-7, with 8 bases fitting TRBD1. Germline V lookup: CDR1 LGHNA, CDR2 YSLEER. J was trimmed by 5 bases and V by 0 bases; bases with no gene match: 6. The CDR3 has 15 residues. The CDR3 is CASSQDQGAMDEQYF. CDR3 DNA sequence: TGCGCCAGCAGCCAAGACCAGGGGGCAATGGACGAGCAGTACTTC.

This rearrangement joins TRBV28 to TRBJ1-3, with 7 bases that match TRBD1. The V gene's germline CDR1 is MDHEN and CDR2 SYDVKM. The CDR3 is 16 amino acids. The trim removed 6 bases at V and 0 bases at J, leaving 8 bases unmatched. DNA of the CDR3: TGTGCCAGCAGCACGACAGGGAGAGGCTCTGGAAACACCATATATTTT. It encodes CASSTTGRGSGNTIYF.

In this sample, this clone turned up a few times. The chain recombines TRBV11-2 with TRBJ1-1; D gene uncertain. CDR1 is SGHAT and CDR2 is FQNNGV in the germline V gene. The CDR3 extends over 14 amino acids. Trimming stripped 1 base from V and 0 bases from J, with 6 bases between. The CDR3, as DNA: TGTGCCAGCAGCTTAGCTGGGCTGAACACTGAAGCTTTCTTT. It codes for CASSLAGLNTEAFF.

This chain uses TRBV9 with TRBJ2-7, with TRBD1 matching 7 bases. Germline V gives CDR1 SGDLS, CDR2 YYNGEE. Germline trimming cut 4 bases from V and 2 bases from J; bases unmatched to any gene: 6. CDR3 length: 14 amino acids. As DNA, the CDR3 is TGTGCCAGCAGCCTGAGGGGGACAGCCTACGAGCAGTACTTC. Amino acid sequence: CASSLRGTAYEQYF.

V is TRBV5-1 and J is TRBJ1-6; the match to TRBD1 covers 10 bases. This CDR3 contains 15 residues. Germline CDR1 is SGHRS and CDR2 is YFSETQ. Trimming took 4 bases from V and 8 from J; bases not matched to a gene: 6. The CDR3 here is CASSVGGQGYSPLHF. The CDR3 nucleotides are TGCGCCAGCAGCGTGGGGGGACAGGGGTATTCACCCCTCCACTTT.

The chain has TRBV4-3 and TRBJ2-7, with TRBD2 matching over 15 bases. V trimming: 0 bases; J trimming: 2 bases; junction bases outside the gene matches: 14. Germline CDR1 is LGHNA and CDR2 is YSLEER. This CDR3 spans 21 amino acids. CDR3 coding DNA: TGCGCCAGCAGCCAAGATTCATCTCGGACTAGCGGGAGGGCTCCCCCCTACGAGCAGTACTTC. This codes for CASSQDSSRTSGRAPPYEQYF.

This clone was counted once. This rearrangement joins TRBV30 to TRBJ2-3, with TRBD2 identical over 9 bases. CDR1 GTSNPN and CDR2 SVGIG come from the germline V gene (reference sequence). The V and J ends lost 2 bases and 4 bases, in that order; junction bases with no gene match: 7. The CDR3 runs to 15 residues. The CDR3 nucleotides are TGTGCCTGGAGTATTAGCGGGAGCGTACCAGATACGCAGTATTTT. It is translated as CAWSISGSVPDTQYF. Full variable domain (missing parts from reference TRBV30 and TRBJ2-3): SQTIHQWPATLVQPVGSPLSLECTVEGTSNPNLYWYRQAAGRGLQLLFYSVGIGQISSEVPQNLSASRPQDRQFILSSKKLLLSDSGFYLCAWSISGSVPDTQYFGPGTRLTVL.

J is TRBJ2-1 and V is TRBV9; 11 bases agree with TRBD1. Germline V gene lookup returns CDR1 SGDLS and CDR2 YYNGEE. V was pared by 3 bases and J by 7 bases, with 3 bases of the junction left unmatched. The CDR3 covers 14 residues. The DNA for the CDR3 is TGTGCCAGCAGCGGAGGACAGGGGGCAAATGAGCAGTTCTTC. Protein sequence: CASSGGQGANEQFF.

The chain employs TRBV28 and TRBJ1-2, with a weak D call TRBD1 (5 bases). The germline gives CDR1 MDHEN, CDR2 SYDVKM. The CDR3 runs 13 residues. Trimming pared 8 bases from V and 8 bases from J, leaving 18 bases between. The CDR3 protein is CASEGRPGGGYTF. CDR3 bases: TGTGCCAGCGAGGGACGCCCGGGAGGGGGCTACACCTTC.

This clone was seen just once. Other DNA sequences of this sample code for an identical CDR3. This sequence joins TRBV6-2 or TRBV6-3 and TRBJ2-7; D unclear. This CDR3 has 11 amino acids. The germline V gene has CDR1 MNHEY and CDR2 SVGEGT. Deletions cut 5 bases from V and 6 bases from J, with 8 bases between. The CDR3 coding sequence is TGTGCCAGCAGTCTCGGTGGCGAGCAGTACTTC. Its protein is CASSLGGEQYF.

The genes are TRBV7-2 and TRBJ2-1, with 14 bases matching TRBD2. Germline-derived CDR1 and CDR2 are SGHTA and FQGNSA. CDR3 length: 16 residues. The V gene end was trimmed by 5 bases and the J gene end by 7 bases; junction bases not matched to a gene: 7. CDR3 protein: CASSPPGLAGANEQFF. The CDR3 DNA is TGTGCCAGCAGCCCCCCGGGACTAGCGGGAGCGAATGAGCAGTTCTTC.

The chain recombines TRBV12-3 or TRBV12-4 with TRBJ1-4; D not resolved. The CDR3 is 13 amino acids. V was shortened by 2 bases and J by 7 bases, with 8 bases between the two germline ends. CDR3 in DNA: TGTGCCAGCAGTTTACGTAGAGGTGAAAAACTGTTTTTT. It translates to CASSLRRGEKLFF.

V gene TRBV7-9 combines with J gene TRBJ1-1; 9 nucleotides align to TRBD1. Trimming cost V 4 bases and J 3 bases; bases outside gene matches: 12. Germline V gene sequence: CDR1 SEHNR, CDR2 FQNEAQ (reference sequence). The CDR3 spans 17 residues. The CDR3 spells CASSSLTGGFGYTEAFF. DNA of the CDR3: TGTGCCAGCAGCTCCCTTACAGGGGGCTTTGGTTACACTGAAGCTTTCTTT.

This sequence joins TRBV24-1 and TRBJ2-1; D not resolved. V was clipped by 1 base and J by 5 bases, with 8 bases between them. The CDR3 runs to 14 residues. Germline CDR1 and CDR2: KGHDR and SFDVKD. Here the CDR3 DNA reads TGTGCCACCAGTGATTTCTCACAACACAATGAGCAGTTCTTC. Translated, it gives CATSDFSQHNEQFF.

J is TRBJ1-1 and V is TRBV28; 8 nucleotides align to TRBD1. Germline trimming cut 4 bases from V and 0 bases from J; bases unmatched to any gene: 1. The CDR3 is 14 residues long. CDR1 and CDR2 from the germline V gene are MDHEN and SYDVKM. CDR3 residues: CASSSGGMNTEAFF. The CDR3 DNA reads as TGTGCCAGCAGTTCAGGGGGCATGAACACTGAAGCTTTCTTT.

The CDR3 loop is CASSRLAGGPHEQFF. In DNA, the CDR3 is TGTGCCAGCAGCCGGCTAGCGGGGGGGCCCCATGAGCAGTTCTTC. The gene calls are TRBV3-1 (or the pseudogene TRBV3-2) and TRBJ2-1, with 12 bases identical to TRBD2. Germline CDR1 reads LGHDT; CDR2 reads YNNKEL (reference sequence). After removal of 4 bases from V and 8 bases from J, the junction contained 6 bases not matched to a gene. The CDR3 is 15 residues long.

This chain connects TRBV28 to TRBJ2-7; D is undetermined. V was cut by 4 bases and J by 3 bases, with 10 bases left in between. The CDR3 extends over 13 amino acids. The germline V gene encodes CDR1 MDHEN and CDR2 SYDVKM. The CDR3 nucleotides read TGTGCCAGCAGTTCCTATGAAATCTACGAGCAGTACTTC. Residues: CASSSYEIYEQYF.

The chain combines TRBV2 with TRBJ2-1, with 11 bases aligning to TRBD2. Losses at the gene ends were 4 bases for V and 4 bases for J; bases not matched to a gene: 6. The CDR3 sequence is 16 residues long. Germline V gene sequence: CDR1 SNHLY, CDR2 FYNNEI. CDR3 sequence: CASSVDVAGGYNEQFF. The CDR3 DNA sequence: TGTGCCAGCAGTGTCGACGTAGCGGGAGGGTACAATGAGCAGTTCTTC.

This chain uses TRBV7-2 with TRBJ2-7; TRBD2 might be the D (6 bases). CDR1 and CDR2 (germline): SGHTA, FQGNSA. Trimming cost V 2 bases and J 6 bases, with 20 bases left between them. CDR3 length: 16 residues. The chain's CDR3 is CASSLTGPTRSGEQYF. For the CDR3, the DNA is TGTGCCAGCAGCTTAACGGGCCCGACTAGATCGGGCGAGCAGTACTTC.

This chain connects TRBV7-2 to TRBJ2-7; D not certain. The CDR3 is 14 residues long. In germline, CDR1 is SGHTA, CDR2 FQGNSA. Between the trimmed V and J ends, which lost 7 bases and 6 bases, there was a span of 19 bases. This CDR3 reads CASTPNPASFEQYF. The CDR3 bases are TGTGCCAGCACCCCCAACCCGGCTAGTTTCGAGCAGTACTTC.

This clone was recorded a few times. The chain recombines TRBV5-6 with TRBJ2-2, with TRBD2 matching over 7 bases. The CDR3 is 16 residues long. In germline, CDR1 is SGHDT, CDR2 YYEEEE. V lost 2 bases and J lost 5; bases outside the gene matches: 9. CDR3 sequence reads: CASSFVSSGETGELFF. The CDR3 DNA reads as TGTGCCAGCAGCTTCGTGTCTAGCGGAGAGACCGGGGAGCTGTTTTTT.

The genes are TRBV7-2 and TRBJ1-2, with unresolved D. This CDR3 is 16 amino acids long. Germline values: CDR1 SGHTA, CDR2 FQGNSA. V was cut by 5 bases and J by 0 bases, with 16 bases left in between. The CDR3 bases are TGTGCCAGCAGCCGGGATGGTAGGGAGCCTAACTATGGCTACACCTTC. Translating gives CASSRDGREPNYGYTF.